Below are 13 T cell receptor beta chains sequenced from a single sample in a study of human T cells and chemical hapten exposure. TCRdb ran MiXCR on the RACE reads and lists one entry per CDR3 protein. Among 360,000 or so distinct CDR3 sequences listed, about 6% were seen once. Time point indicated: patch test 2, 6 weeks after DPC sensitization. The treatment denotes: therapeutic diphenylcyclopropenone sensitization with weekly scalp DPC. The specimen was whole blood, collected in connection with sensitization to the hapten diphenylcyclopropenone (DPC). The receptors shown here come from a woman aged 18-30 years with alopecia areata. Some clones in this sample may be carry-over from other donors' samples.

This clonotype was counted at least ten times. The chain links TRBV3-1 to TRBJ1-1; D is undetermined. The CDR3 loop spans 13 amino acids. V was clipped by 5 bases and J by 1 base, with 8 bases between them. Per germline, CDR1 LGHDT and CDR2 YNNKEL (reference sequence). CDR3 protein: CASSRAANTEAFF. CDR3 DNA: TGTGCCAGCAGCAGGGCTGCGAACACTGAAGCTTTCTTT.

CDR3 DNA sequence: TGTGCCAGCAGTGCCTACGACAGGGCCTATGGCTACACCTTC. As protein: CASSAYDRAYGYTF. The chain employs TRBV28 and TRBJ1-2, with TRBD1 identical over 7 bases. Germline CDR1 reads MDHEN; CDR2 reads SYDVKM. The length of the CDR3 is 14 residues. The ends lost 5 bases at V and 4 bases at J; junction bases unmatched: 7.

The chain joins TRBV12-3 or TRBV12-4 to TRBJ1-5; the D is unclear. Trimming took off 3 bases at V and 4 bases at J, with 7 bases between the two ends. The CDR3 loop spans 13 amino acids. CDR3 amino acids: CASSFLTNQPQHF. The CDR3 nucleotides read TGTGCCAGCAGTTTTCTCACTAATCAGCCCCAGCATTTT.

This clonotype was observed at least ten times. The CDR3 is CASRGTRQGTEQFF. The DNA for the CDR3 is TGTGCCAGCAGGGGGACGAGACAGGGGACTGAGCAGTTCTTC. This chain uses TRBV7-2 with TRBJ2-1; 8 positions match TRBD1. This CDR3 is built from 14 residues. Looked up from germline, CDR1 is SGHTA and CDR2 is FQGNSA. Trimming at V came to 6 bases and at J to 9 bases, leaving 10 bases not matched to a gene.

This clonotype was recorded a few times. The V gene is TRBV5-1, the J gene TRBJ1-4; TRBD1 might be the D (6 bases). Looked up from germline, CDR1 is SGHRS and CDR2 is YFSETQ. The germline V and J ends were trimmed by 2 bases and 5 bases, with 10 bases remaining between them. The CDR3 contains 14 residues. The CDR3 DNA follows: TGCGCCAGCAGCTTTTGGGACATCAATGAAAAACTGTTTTTT. It codes for CASSFWDINEKLFF.

This clonotype was counted between two and nine times. The J gene is TRBJ1-4, the V gene TRBV4-1; weak D call: TRBD1 (5 bases). The CDR3 runs 20 residues. CDR1 and CDR2 from the germline V gene are MGHRA and YSYEKL. The V end lost 3 bases, the J end lost 0 bases, and 23 bases lay between the germline ends. This CDR3 reads CASSHYPPGVPGPTNEKLFF. The CDR3 DNA sequence: TGCGCCAGCAGCCACTACCCCCCGGGGGTGCCTGGGCCAACTAATGAAAAACTGTTTTTT.

V and J are TRBV28 and TRBJ1-2; D gene ambiguous. Per the germline V gene, CDR1 is MDHEN and CDR2 is SYDVKM. The germline V and J ends were trimmed by 9 bases and 4 bases, with 6 bases remaining between them. The CDR3 is 10 residues long. The chain's CDR3 is CASGSYGYTF. CDR3 sequence (DNA): TGTGCCAGTGGAAGCTATGGCTACACCTTC.

This clonotype has a handful of counts. Here the CDR3 reads CASIQALRYTEAFF. The CDR3 bases are TGTGCCAGCATTCAGGCCCTGAGGTACACTGAAGCTTTCTTT. The chain combines TRBV6-1 with TRBJ1-1; the D is unclear. V lost 7 bases to trimming and J lost 3 bases, with 15 bases between them. The germline V gene encodes CDR1 MNHNS and CDR2 SASEGT. This CDR3 has 14 amino acids.

The J gene is TRBJ2-7, the V gene TRBV6-5, with TRBD1 matching over 8 bases. CDR1 is MNHEY and CDR2 is SVGAGI in the germline V gene. After removal of 6 bases from V and 6 bases from J, the junction contained 4 bases not matched to a gene. The CDR3 spans 12 residues. CDR3 in amino acids: CASRDRAAEQYF. The DNA for the CDR3 is TGTGCCAGCAGGGACAGGGCAGCCGAGCAGTACTTC.

This clonotype appeared a few times. V gene TRBV9 combines with J gene TRBJ2-7; 9 bases line up with TRBD1. The CDR3 runs to 14 residues. Germline trimming cut 3 bases from V and 2 bases from J; bases unmatched to any gene: 3. Germline lookup yields CDR1 SGDLS and CDR2 YYNGEE. The CDR3 reads CASSARTGAYEQYF. The CDR3 DNA is TGTGCCAGCAGCGCGAGGACAGGGGCCTACGAGCAGTACTTC.

This clonotype came up a few times. The genes are TRBV5-6 and TRBJ1-5, with 7 bases that match TRBD1. The CDR3 contains 15 residues. Germline CDR1 reads SGHDT; CDR2 reads YYEEEE. The V segment lost 3 bases and the J segment 4 bases; nucleotides outside the gene matches: 7. CDR3 residues: CASSWGMGQNQPQHF. Here the CDR3 DNA reads TGTGCCAGCAGCTGGGGAATGGGACAGAATCAGCCCCAGCATTTT.

This clonotype was seen a handful of times. The chain is built from TRBV3-1 and TRBJ2-7; D remains unclear. This CDR3 has 14 residues. Germline V gene lookup returns CDR1 LGHDT and CDR2 YNNKEL (reference sequence). Trimming took off 2 bases at V and 2 bases at J, with 10 bases between the two ends. For the CDR3, the DNA is TGTGCCAGCAGCCAAAAGGCCGCAGCCTACGAGCAGTACTTC. Translated: CASSQKAAAYEQYF.

The CDR3 nucleotides are TGCAGTGCTAAGTCCGAGAAGGGTTCCTACAATGAGCAGTTCTTC. Translation gives CSAKSEKGSYNEQFF. The chain recombines TRBV20-1 with TRBJ2-1; D uncertain. Looked up from germline, CDR1 is DFQATT and CDR2 is SNEGSKA (reference sequence). V dropped 4 bases and J dropped 1 base, with 14 bases sitting between them. The CDR3 loop spans 15 amino acids.